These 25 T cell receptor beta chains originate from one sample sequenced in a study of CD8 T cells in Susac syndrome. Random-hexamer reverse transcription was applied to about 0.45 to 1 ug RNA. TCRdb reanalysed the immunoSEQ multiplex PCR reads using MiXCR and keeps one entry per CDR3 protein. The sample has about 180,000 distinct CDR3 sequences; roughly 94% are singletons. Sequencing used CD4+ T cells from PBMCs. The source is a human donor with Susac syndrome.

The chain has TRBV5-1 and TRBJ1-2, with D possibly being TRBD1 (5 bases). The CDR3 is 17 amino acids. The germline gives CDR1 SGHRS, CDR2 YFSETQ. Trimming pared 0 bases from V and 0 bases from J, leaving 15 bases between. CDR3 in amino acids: CASSLAETARANYGYTF. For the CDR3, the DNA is TGCGCCAGCAGCTTGGCCGAGACAGCGCGAGCTAACTATGGCTACACCTTC.

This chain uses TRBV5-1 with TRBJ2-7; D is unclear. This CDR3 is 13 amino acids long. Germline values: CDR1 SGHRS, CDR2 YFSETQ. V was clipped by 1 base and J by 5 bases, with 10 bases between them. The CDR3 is CASSLSDRNEQYF. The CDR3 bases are TGCGCCAGCAGCTTGAGCGATAGGAACGAGCAGTACTTC.

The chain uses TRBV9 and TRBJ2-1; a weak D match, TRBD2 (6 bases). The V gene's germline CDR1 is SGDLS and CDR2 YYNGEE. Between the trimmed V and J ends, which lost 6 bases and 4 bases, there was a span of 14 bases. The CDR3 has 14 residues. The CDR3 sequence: CASNRESVYNEQFF. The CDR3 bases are TGTGCCAGCAACCGGGAGTCGGTATACAATGAGCAGTTCTTC.

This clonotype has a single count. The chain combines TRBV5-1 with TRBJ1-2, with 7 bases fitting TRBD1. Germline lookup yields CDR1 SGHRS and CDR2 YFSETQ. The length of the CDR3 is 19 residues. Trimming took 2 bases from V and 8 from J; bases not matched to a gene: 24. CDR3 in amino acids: CASSFHIIGTDLDGLGYTF. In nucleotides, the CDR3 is TGCGCCAGCAGCTTTCATATAATTGGGACAGATTTGGATGGCCTCGGCTACACCTTC.

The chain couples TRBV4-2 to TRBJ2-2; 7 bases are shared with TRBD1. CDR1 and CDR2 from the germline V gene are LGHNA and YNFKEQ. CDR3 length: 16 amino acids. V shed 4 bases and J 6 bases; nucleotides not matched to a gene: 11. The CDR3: CASSPQQGPEAGELFF. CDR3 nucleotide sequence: TGTGCCAGCAGCCCACAACAGGGGCCAGAGGCCGGGGAGCTGTTTTTT.

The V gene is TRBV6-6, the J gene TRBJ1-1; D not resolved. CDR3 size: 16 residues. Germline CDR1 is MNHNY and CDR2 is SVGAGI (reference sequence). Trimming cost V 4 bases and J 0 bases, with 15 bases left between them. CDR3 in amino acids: CASSSLGRTMNTEAFF. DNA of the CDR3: TGTGCCAGCAGTTCGCTCGGCAGGACGATGAACACTGAAGCTTTCTTT.

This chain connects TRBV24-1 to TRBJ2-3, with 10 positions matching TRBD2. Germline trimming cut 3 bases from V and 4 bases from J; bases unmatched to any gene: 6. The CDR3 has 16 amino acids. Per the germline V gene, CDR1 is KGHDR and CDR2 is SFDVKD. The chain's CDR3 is CATSDQTSGNADTQYF. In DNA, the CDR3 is TGTGCCACCAGTGATCAAACTAGCGGGAATGCAGATACGCAGTATTTT.

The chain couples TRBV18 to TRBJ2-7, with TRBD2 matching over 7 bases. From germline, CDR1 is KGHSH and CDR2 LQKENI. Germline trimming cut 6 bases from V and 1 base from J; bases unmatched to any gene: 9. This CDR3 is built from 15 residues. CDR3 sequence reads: CASSPTSALSYEQYF. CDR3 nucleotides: TGTGCCAGCTCGCCAACTAGCGCCTTGTCCTACGAGCAGTACTTC.

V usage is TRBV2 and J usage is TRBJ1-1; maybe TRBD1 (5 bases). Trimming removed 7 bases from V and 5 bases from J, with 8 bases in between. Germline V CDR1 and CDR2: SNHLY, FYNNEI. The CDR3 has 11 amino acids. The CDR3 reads CASNKGTEAFF. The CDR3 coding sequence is TGTGCCAGCAATAAGGGGACTGAAGCTTTCTTT.

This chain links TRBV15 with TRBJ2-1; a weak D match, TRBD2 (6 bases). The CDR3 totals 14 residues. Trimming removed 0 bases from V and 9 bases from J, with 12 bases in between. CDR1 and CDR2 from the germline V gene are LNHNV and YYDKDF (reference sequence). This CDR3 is CATSRDLAGSEQFF. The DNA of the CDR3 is TGTGCCACCAGCAGAGACTTGGCGGGGAGTGAGCAGTTCTTC.

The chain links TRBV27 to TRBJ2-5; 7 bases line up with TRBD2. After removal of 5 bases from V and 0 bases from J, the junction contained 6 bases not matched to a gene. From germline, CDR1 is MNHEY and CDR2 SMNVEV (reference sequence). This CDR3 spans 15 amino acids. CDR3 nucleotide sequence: TGTGCCAGCAGTACGACTAGCCAGTACCAAGAGACCCAGTACTTC. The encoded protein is CASSTTSQYQETQYF.

The CDR3 bases are TGTGCCAGCAGTCGAAATAGGGCCTACGAGCAGTACTTC. This encodes CASSRNRAYEQYF. The chain uses TRBV7-2 and TRBJ2-7, with D hard to call. Germline-derived CDR1 and CDR2 are SGHTA and FQGNSA. Trimming removed 6 bases at V and 2 bases at J, with 11 bases between. There are 13 residues in the CDR3.

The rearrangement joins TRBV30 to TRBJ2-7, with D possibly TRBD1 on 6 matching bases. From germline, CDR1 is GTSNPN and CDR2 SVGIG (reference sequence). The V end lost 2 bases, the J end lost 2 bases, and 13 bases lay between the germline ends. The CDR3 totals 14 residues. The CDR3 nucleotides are TGTGCCTGGAGTTCTCCGGACAGAACCTACGAGCAGTACTTC. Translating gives CAWSSPDRTYEQYF.

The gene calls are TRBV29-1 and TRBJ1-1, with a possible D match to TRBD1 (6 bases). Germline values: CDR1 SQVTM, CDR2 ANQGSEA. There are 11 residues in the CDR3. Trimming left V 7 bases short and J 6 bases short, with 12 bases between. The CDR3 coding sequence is TGCAGCGCGGTAGGGGGTTCTGAAGCTTTCTTT. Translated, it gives CSAVGGSEAFF.

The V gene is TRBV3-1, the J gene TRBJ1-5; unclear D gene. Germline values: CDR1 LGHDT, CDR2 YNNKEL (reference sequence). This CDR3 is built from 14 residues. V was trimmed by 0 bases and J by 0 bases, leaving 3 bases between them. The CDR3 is CASSQDHSNQPQHF. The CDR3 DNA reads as TGTGCCAGCAGCCAAGATCATAGCAATCAGCCCCAGCATTTT.

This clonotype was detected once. The CDR3 loop is CAWRRGQNYGYTF. CDR3 DNA sequence: TGTGCCTGGAGGAGGGGACAAAACTATGGCTACACCTTC. The chain has TRBV30 and TRBJ1-2; D might be TRBD1 (6 bases). Trimming removed 3 bases from V and 2 bases from J, with 10 bases in between. Germline V gives CDR1 GTSNPN, CDR2 SVGIG (reference sequence). CDR3 length: 13 residues.

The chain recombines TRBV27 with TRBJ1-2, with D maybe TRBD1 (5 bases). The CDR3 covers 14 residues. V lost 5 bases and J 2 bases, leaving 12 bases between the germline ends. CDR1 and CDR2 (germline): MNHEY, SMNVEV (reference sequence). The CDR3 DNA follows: TGTGCCAGCAGTCCTTCCGGGGCGAACTATGGCTACACCTTC. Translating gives CASSPSGANYGYTF.

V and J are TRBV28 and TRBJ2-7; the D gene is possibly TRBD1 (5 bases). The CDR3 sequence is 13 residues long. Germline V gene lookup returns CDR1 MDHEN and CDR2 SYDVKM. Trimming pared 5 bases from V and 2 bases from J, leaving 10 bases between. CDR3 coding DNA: TGTGCCAGCAGTATAGACAGTCCCTACGAGCAGTACTTC. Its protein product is CASSIDSPYEQYF.

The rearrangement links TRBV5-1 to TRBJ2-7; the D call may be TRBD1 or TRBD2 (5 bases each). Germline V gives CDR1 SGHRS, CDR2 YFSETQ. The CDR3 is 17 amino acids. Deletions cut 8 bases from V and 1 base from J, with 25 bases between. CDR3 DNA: TGCGCCAGTGGGGGAGACGTCTCCTCCGGGATGTCCTACGAGCAGTACTTC. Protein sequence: CASGGDVSSGMSYEQYF.

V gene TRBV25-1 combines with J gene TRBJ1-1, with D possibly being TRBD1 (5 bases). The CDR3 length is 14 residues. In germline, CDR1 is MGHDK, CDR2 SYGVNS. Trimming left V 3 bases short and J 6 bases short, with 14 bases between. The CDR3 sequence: CASSDPGLGAEAFF. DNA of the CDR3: TGTGCCAGCAGTGATCCGGGGCTCGGGGCTGAAGCTTTCTTT.

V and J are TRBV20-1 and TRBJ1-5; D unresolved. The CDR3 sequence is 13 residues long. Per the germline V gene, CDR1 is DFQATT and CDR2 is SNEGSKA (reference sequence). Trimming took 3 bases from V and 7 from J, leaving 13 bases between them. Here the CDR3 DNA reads TGCAGTGCTAGCTCCAGTCGGGTGCAGCCCCAGCATTTT. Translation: CSASSSRVQPQHF.

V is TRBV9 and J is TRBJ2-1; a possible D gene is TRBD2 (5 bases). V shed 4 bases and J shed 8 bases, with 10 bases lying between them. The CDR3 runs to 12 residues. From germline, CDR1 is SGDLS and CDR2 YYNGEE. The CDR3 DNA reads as TGTGCCAGCAGCCCCGGGATGGATGAGCAGTTCTTC. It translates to CASSPGMDEQFF.

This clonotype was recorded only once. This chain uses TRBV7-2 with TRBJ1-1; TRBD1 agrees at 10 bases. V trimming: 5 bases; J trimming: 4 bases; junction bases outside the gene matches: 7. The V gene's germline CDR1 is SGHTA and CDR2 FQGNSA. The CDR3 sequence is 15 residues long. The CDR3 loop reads CASSIGQGDPTEAFF. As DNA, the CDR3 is TGTGCCAGCAGCATTGGACAGGGGGACCCCACTGAAGCTTTCTTT.

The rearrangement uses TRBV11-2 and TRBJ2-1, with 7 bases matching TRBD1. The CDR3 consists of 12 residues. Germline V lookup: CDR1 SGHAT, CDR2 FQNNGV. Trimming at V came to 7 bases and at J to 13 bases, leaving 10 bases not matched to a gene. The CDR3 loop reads CASTMSRTGQFF. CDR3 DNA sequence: TGTGCCAGCACCATGAGTAGGACAGGCCAGTTCTTC.

CDR3: CASSLSPSGDIQYF. The CDR3 nucleotides read TGTGCCAGCAGCTTATCCCCTAGCGGGGACATTCAGTACTTC. This rearrangement joins TRBV7-2 to TRBJ2-4; 9 bases match TRBD2. This CDR3 spans 14 amino acids. Germline lookup yields CDR1 SGHTA and CDR2 FQGNSA. V was pared by 2 bases and J by 8 bases, with 4 bases of the junction left unmatched.